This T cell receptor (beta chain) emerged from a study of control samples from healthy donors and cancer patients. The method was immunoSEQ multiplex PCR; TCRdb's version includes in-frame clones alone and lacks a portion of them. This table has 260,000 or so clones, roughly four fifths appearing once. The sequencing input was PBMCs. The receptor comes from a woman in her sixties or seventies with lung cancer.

CDR3 nucleotides: TGTGCCAGCAGCCCTATGGGGGGGAGCGAGCAGTACTTC. Its translation: CASSPMGGSEQYF. This sequence joins TRBV6-6 and TRBJ2-7; TRBD2 matches 7 bases. Germline V gene lookup returns CDR1 MNHNY and CDR2 SVGAGI (reference sequence). V dropped 6 bases and J dropped 6; count of bases not matched to a gene: 8. The CDR3 is 13 amino acids.